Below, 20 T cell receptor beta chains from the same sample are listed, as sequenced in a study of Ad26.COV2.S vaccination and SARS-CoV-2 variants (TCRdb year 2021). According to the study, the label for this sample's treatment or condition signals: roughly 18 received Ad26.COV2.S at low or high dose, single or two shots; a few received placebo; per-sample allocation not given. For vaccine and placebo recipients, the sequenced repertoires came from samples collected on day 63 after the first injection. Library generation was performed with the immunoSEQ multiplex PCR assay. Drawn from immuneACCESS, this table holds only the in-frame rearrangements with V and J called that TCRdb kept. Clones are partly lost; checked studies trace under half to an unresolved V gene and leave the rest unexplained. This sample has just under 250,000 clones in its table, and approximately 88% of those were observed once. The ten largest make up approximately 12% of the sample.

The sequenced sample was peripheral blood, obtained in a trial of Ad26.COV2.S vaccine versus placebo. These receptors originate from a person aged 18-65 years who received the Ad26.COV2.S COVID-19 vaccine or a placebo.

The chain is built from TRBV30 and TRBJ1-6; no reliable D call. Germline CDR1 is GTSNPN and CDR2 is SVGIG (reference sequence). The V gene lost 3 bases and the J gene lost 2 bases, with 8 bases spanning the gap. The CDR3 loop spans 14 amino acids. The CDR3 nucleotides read TGTGCCTGGAGGAGGGAAACCTATAATTCACCCCTCCACTTT. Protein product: CAWRRETYNSPLHF.

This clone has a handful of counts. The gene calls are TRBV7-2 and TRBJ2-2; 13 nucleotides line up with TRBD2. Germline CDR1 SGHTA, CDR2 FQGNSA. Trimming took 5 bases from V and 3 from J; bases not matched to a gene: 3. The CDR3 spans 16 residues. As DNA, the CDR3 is TGTGCCAGCAGCATGGGACTAGCGGGGCACACCGGGGAGCTGTTTTTT. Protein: CASSMGLAGHTGELFF. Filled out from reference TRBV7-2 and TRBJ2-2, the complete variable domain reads GAGVSQSPSNKVTEKGKDVELRCDPISGHTALYWYRQSLGQGLEFLIYFQGNSAPDKSGLPSDRFSAERTGGSVSTLTIQRTQQEDSAVYLCASSMGLAGHTGELFFGEGSRLTVL.

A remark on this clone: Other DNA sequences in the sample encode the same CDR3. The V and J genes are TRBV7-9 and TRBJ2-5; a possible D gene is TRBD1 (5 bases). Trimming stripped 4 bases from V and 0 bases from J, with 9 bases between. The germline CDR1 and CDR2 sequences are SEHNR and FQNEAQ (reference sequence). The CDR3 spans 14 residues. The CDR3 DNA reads TGTGCCAGCAGCTCACAGGTGTACCAAGAGACCCAGTACTTC. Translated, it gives CASSSQVYQETQYF. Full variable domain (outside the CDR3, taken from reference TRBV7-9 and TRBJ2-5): DTGVSQNPRHKITKRGQNVTFRCDPISEHNRLYWYRQTLGQGPEFLTYFQNEAQLEKSRLLSDRFSAERPKGSFSTLEIQRTEQGDSAMYLCASSSQVYQETQYFGPGTRLLVL.

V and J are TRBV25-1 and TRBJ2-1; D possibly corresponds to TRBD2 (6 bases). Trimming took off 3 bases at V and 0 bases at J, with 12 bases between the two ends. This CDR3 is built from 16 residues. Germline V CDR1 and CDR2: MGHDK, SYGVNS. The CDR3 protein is CASSEDYIDSYNEQFF. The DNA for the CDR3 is TGTGCCAGCAGTGAGGACTACATCGACTCCTACAATGAGCAGTTCTTC.

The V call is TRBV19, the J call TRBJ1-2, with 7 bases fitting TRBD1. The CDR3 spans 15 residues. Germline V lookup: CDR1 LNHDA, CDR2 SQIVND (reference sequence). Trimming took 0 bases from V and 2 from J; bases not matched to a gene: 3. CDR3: CASSIDARGNYGYTF. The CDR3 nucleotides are TGTGCCAGTAGTATAGATGCCAGGGGGAACTATGGCTACACCTTC.

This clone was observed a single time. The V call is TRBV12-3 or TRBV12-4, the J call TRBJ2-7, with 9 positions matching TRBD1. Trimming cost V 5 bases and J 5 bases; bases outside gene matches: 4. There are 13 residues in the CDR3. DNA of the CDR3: TGTGCCAGCAGTCCACAGGGGGCGAACGAGCAGTACTTC. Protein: CASSPQGANEQYF.

The CDR3 DNA reads TGCGCCAGCAGTCACGAGGGGTCTGGTAGAGGAGAGACCCAGTACTTC. This translates into CASSHEGSGRGETQYF. The V and J genes are TRBV23-1 and TRBJ2-5, with D possibly called TRBD1 or TRBD2 (5 bases each). TRBV23-1 is an open reading frame, and its role is uncertain. This CDR3 has 16 residues. The V and J ends lost 3 bases and 4 bases respectively, with 18 bases between them.

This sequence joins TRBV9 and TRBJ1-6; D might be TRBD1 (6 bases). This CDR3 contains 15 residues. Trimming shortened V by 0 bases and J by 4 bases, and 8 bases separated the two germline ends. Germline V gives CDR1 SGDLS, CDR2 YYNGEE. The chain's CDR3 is CASSVGTEYNSPLHF. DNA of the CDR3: TGTGCCAGCAGCGTAGGGACAGAGTATAATTCACCCCTCCACTTT.

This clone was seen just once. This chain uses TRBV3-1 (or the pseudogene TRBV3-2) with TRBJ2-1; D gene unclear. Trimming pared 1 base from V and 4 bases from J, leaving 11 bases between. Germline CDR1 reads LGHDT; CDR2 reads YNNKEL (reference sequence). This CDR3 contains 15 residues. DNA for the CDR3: TGTGCCAGCAGCCAAGTAAGGGCCAAATACAATGAGCAGTTCTTC. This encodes CASSQVRAKYNEQFF.

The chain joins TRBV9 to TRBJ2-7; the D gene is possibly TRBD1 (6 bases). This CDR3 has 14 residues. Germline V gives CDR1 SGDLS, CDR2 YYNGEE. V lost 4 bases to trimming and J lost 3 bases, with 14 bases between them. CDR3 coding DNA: TGTGCCAGCAGCCCCTTGGACAGTCTCTACGAGCAGTACTTC. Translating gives CASSPLDSLYEQYF.

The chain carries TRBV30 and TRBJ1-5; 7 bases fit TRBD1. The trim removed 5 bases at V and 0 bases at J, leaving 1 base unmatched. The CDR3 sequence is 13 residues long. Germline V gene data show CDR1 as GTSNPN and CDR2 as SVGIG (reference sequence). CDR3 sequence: CAWDRDSNQPQHF. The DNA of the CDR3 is TGTGCCTGGGACAGGGATAGCAATCAGCCCCAGCATTTT.

The CDR3, as DNA: TGTGCCAGTACCCCAGGCCGGGGGTCGGGGAATCAGCCCCAGCATTTT. Translated, it gives CASTPGRGSGNQPQHF. The chain recombines TRBV19 with TRBJ1-5; a weak D match, TRBD1 (5 bases). In germline, CDR1 is LNHDA, CDR2 SQIVND (reference sequence). The length of the CDR3 is 16 residues. Trimming took 7 bases from V and 4 from J, leaving 20 bases between them. The full variable domain, in which reference TRBV19 and TRBJ1-5 provide the parts outside the CDR3, is DGGITQSPKYLFRKEGQNVTLSCEQNLNHDAMYWYRQDPGQGLRLIYYSQIVNDFQKGDIAEGYSVSREKKESFPLTVTSAQKNPTAFYLCASTPGRGSGNQPQHFGDGTRLSIL.

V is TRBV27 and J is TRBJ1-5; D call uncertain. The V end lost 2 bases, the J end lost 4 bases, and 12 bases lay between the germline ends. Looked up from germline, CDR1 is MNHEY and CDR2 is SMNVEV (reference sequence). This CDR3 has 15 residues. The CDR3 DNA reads TGTGCCAGCAGTTTAAGTGATCGGGCTAATCAGCCCCAGCATTTT. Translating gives CASSLSDRANQPQHF.

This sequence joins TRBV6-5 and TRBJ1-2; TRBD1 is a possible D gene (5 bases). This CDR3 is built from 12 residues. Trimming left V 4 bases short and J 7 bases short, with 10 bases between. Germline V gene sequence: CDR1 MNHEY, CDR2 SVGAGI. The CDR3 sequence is CASSSGTFGYTF. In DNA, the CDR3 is TGTGCCAGCAGTTCTGGGACGTTTGGCTACACCTTC.

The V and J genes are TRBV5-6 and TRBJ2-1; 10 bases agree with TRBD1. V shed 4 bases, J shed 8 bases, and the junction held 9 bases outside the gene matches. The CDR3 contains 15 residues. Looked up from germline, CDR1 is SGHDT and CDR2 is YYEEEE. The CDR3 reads CASSKDRGRFHEQFF. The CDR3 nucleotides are TGTGCCAGCAGCAAAGACAGGGGGCGTTTCCATGAGCAGTTCTTC.

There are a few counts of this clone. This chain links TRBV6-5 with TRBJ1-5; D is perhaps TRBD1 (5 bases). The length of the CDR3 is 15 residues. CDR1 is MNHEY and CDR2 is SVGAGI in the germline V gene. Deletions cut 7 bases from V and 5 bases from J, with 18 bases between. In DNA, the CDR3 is TGTGCCAGCACCTATCTAGGGGCGTCGGATCAGCCCCAGCATTTT. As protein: CASTYLGASDQPQHF.

The CDR3 coding sequence is TGCGCCAGCAGCCATTTAGGGGTGACCCAGTACTTC. Protein product: CASSHLGVTQYF. The chain recombines TRBV4-1 with TRBJ2-5; perhaps TRBD1 as D (5 bases). Germline CDR1 MGHRA, CDR2 YSYEKL. The V end lost 3 bases, the J end lost 7 bases, and 9 bases lay between the germline ends. This CDR3 has 12 amino acids.

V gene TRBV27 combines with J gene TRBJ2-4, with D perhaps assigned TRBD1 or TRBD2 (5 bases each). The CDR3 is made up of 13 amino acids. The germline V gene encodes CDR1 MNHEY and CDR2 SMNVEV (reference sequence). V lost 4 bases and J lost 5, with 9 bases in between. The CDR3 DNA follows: TGTGCCAGCAGTTCGGGGCGGCAAAACATTCAGTACTTC. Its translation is CASSSGRQNIQYF.

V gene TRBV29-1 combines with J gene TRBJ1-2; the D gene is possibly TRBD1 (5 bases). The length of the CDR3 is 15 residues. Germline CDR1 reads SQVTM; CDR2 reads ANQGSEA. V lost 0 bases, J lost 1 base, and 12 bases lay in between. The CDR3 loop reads CSVEDGAVNNYGYTF. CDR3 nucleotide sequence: TGCAGCGTTGAAGATGGGGCGGTCAATAACTATGGCTACACCTTC.

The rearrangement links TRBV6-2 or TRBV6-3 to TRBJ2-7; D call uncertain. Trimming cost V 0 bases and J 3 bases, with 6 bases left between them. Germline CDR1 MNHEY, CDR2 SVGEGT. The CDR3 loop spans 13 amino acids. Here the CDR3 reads CASSYSKLYEQYF. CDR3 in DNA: TGTGCCAGCAGTTACTCGAAGCTCTACGAGCAGTACTTC.